These 27 T cell receptor beta chains were sequenced from one sample in a study of OX40 agonist ivuxolimab in advanced cancers. The data were produced by immunoSEQ multiplex PCR, yet TCRdb's version contains in-frame clones alone and is incomplete. The sample includes 20,000 to 30,000 clones, 83% seen only once; the top ten take less than 9%. Sequencing used CD4+ or CD8+ T cells sorted from blood, obtained in a trial of the OX40 agonist ivuxolimab. Receptors were obtained from an adult with an advanced solid tumor such as melanoma, head and neck, liver or kidney cancer.

This chain joins TRBV13 and TRBJ1-5, with 10 bases matching TRBD1. The V gene's germline CDR1 is PRHDT and CDR2 FYEKMQ (reference sequence). V shed 5 bases and J 4 bases; nucleotides not matched to a gene: 5. This CDR3 region has 15 residues. The CDR3 loop is CASSQGQGFNQPQHF. The CDR3 DNA is TGTGCCAGCAGCCAGGGACAGGGGTTTAATCAGCCCCAGCATTTT.

The chain links TRBV13 to TRBJ2-1; D is unclear. The ends were cut back, 5 bases at V and 0 bases at J, with 17 bases in the middle. The CDR3 runs to 17 residues. Germline CDR1 is PRHDT and CDR2 is FYEKMQ (reference sequence). CDR3 in DNA: TGTGCCAGCAGCCCACTCCCCCTGGCGGCCTCCTACAATGAGCAGTTCTTC. Protein sequence: CASSPLPLAASYNEQFF.

The CDR3 protein is CASGLANRINQPQHF. DNA of the CDR3: TGTGCTAGTGGTTTGGCAAACCGTATTAATCAGCCCCAGCATTTT. The V and J genes are TRBV12-5 and TRBJ1-5; no firm D call. V shed 1 base and J shed 4 bases, with 11 bases lying between them. The CDR3 contains 15 residues. Germline CDR1 is LGHNT and CDR2 is FRNRAP.

The V call is TRBV10-3, the J call TRBJ1-1, with 8 bases that match TRBD1. V lost 1 base and J lost 3; bases outside the gene matches: 4. Germline loops: CDR1 ENHRY, CDR2 SYGVKD. The CDR3 consists of 15 residues. Here the CDR3 reads CAISELQGEDTEAFF. CDR3 nucleotides: TGTGCCATCAGTGAGTTACAGGGGGAGGACACTGAAGCTTTCTTT.

The chain is built from TRBV5-6 and TRBJ1-6; 7 nucleotides align to TRBD1. Unmatched junction bases numbered 8, after V lost 0 bases and J lost 5 bases. The CDR3 length is 17 residues. CDR1 and CDR2 from the germline V gene are SGHDT and YYEEEE. Here the CDR3 reads CASSLVRGGLNNSPLHF. CDR3 sequence (DNA): TGTGCCAGCAGCTTGGTCCGAGGGGGCCTGAATAATTCACCCCTCCACTTT.

The rearrangement links TRBV5-5 to TRBJ2-7, with TRBD2 identical over 7 bases. Germline CDR1 SGHKS, CDR2 YYEKEE (reference sequence). The CDR3 totals 14 residues. The V gene end was trimmed by 1 base and the J gene end by 3 bases; junction bases not matched to a gene: 4. The chain's CDR3 is CASSLRTGGYEQYF. CDR3 nucleotide sequence: TGTGCCAGCAGCTTGAGAACGGGGGGCTACGAGCAGTACTTC.

The genes are TRBV13 and TRBJ1-2; the D is unclear. V gave up 7 bases and J gave up 7 bases, with 19 bases separating them. The CDR3 has 14 amino acids. Per the germline V gene, CDR1 is PRHDT and CDR2 is FYEKMQ (reference sequence). CDR3 loop: CASTLGGRMGGYTF. The CDR3 DNA sequence: TGTGCCAGCACCCTGGGCGGCAGGATGGGTGGCTACACCTTC. The whole variable domain, remainder taken from reference TRBV13 and TRBJ1-2, is AAGVIQSPRHLIKEKRETATLKCYPIPRHDTVYWYQQGPGQDPQFLISFYEKMQSDKGSIPDRFSAQQFSDYHSELNMSSLELGDSALYFCASTLGGRMGGYTFGSGTRLTVV.

The CDR3 spells CASSLTGGKETQYF. CDR3 sequence (DNA): TGTGCCAGCAGCTTAACCGGAGGGAAAGAGACCCAGTACTTC. This chain links TRBV7-3 with TRBJ2-5, with D maybe TRBD2 (6 bases). Trimming left V 0 bases short and J 3 bases short, with 8 bases between. The CDR3 extends over 14 amino acids. Germline CDR1 and CDR2: SGHTA and FQGTGA.

This sequence joins TRBV27 and TRBJ2-1; 9 positions match TRBD1. The CDR3 is made up of 14 amino acids. V shed 6 bases and J 7 bases; nucleotides not matched to a gene: 7. The V gene's germline CDR1 is MNHEY and CDR2 SMNVEV (reference sequence). Here the CDR3 reads CASSLTGTGNEQFF. For the CDR3, the DNA is TGTGCCAGCAGCCTAACCGGGACAGGGAATGAGCAGTTCTTC.

The chain has TRBV5-6 and TRBJ1-1; perhaps TRBD1 as D (5 bases). With 4 bases removed from V and 6 bases from J, the gap between germline ends came to 16 bases. The germline CDR1 and CDR2 sequences are SGHDT and YYEEEE. This CDR3 region has 14 residues. This CDR3 reads CASSTAVLGAEAFF. The CDR3 bases are TGTGCCAGCAGCACCGCGGTTTTGGGGGCTGAAGCTTTCTTT. The full variable domain, rest sourced from reference TRBV5-6 and TRBJ1-1, is DAGVTQSPTHLIKTRGQQVTLRCSPKSGHDTVSWYQQALGQGPQFIFQYYEEEERQRGNFPDRFSGHQFPNYSSELNVNALLLGDSALYLCASSTAVLGAEAFFGQGTRLTVV.

V usage is TRBV4-1 and J usage is TRBJ2-2; 7 bases are a match to TRBD1. After removal of 2 bases from V and 4 bases from J, the junction contained 10 bases not matched to a gene. The CDR3 spans 17 residues. Germline V CDR1 and CDR2: MGHRA, YSYEKL. The CDR3 protein is CASSQSPQGEGTGELFF. The DNA of the CDR3 is TGCGCCAGCAGCCAAAGTCCGCAGGGGGAAGGCACCGGGGAGCTGTTTTTT.

The genes are TRBV6-4 and TRBJ2-1, with unresolved D. Trimming removed 0 bases from V and 7 bases from J, with 10 bases in between. Germline values: CDR1 MRHNA, CDR2 SNTAGT. The CDR3 is 14 amino acids. In DNA form, the CDR3 reads TGTGCCAGCAGTGACTCGTTGGAGAGGAATGAGCAGTTCTTC. This encodes CASSDSLERNEQFF.

This rearrangement joins TRBV19 to TRBJ2-6; 8 positions match TRBD2. CDR3 size: 20 residues. Germline V lookup: CDR1 LNHDA, CDR2 SQIVND (reference sequence). V gave up 7 bases and J gave up 0 bases; unmatched junction bases: 17. This CDR3 is CASTSRSGTGGYSGANVLTF. CDR3 coding DNA: TGTGCCAGTACCTCCCGATCTGGGACGGGGGGGTACTCTGGGGCCAACGTCCTGACTTTC.

The V call is TRBV15, the J call TRBJ1-6; weak D call: TRBD1 (6 bases). From germline, CDR1 is LNHNV and CDR2 YYDKDF (reference sequence). The CDR3 extends over 14 amino acids. Trimming pared 5 bases from V and 11 bases from J, leaving 16 bases between. The CDR3 sequence is CATSASRGRTPLHF. CDR3 nucleotide sequence: TGTGCCACCAGCGCGTCCAGGGGAAGGACACCCCTCCACTTT. Variable domain in full (rest from reference TRBV15 and TRBJ1-6): DAMVIQNPRYQVTQFGKPVTLSCSQTLNHNVMYWYQQKSSQAPKLLFHYYDKDFNNEADTPDNFQSRRPNTSFCFLDIRSPGLGDTAMYLCATSASRGRTPLHFGNGTRLTVT.

This chain uses TRBV7-8 with TRBJ2-1; TRBD2 aligns across 7 bases. The CDR3 runs to 16 residues. Germline V gene data show CDR1 as SGHVS and CDR2 as FQNEAQ. Germline trimming cut 4 bases from V and 3 bases from J; bases unmatched to any gene: 9. CDR3 sequence reads: CASSSRTRFDYNEQFF. The DNA for the CDR3 is TGTGCCAGCAGCTCTCGGACTAGGTTCGACTACAATGAGCAGTTCTTC.

As to this clone: The junction departs from germline at one end; a sequencing error may be responsible. The chain is built from TRBV5-6 and TRBJ1-2, with D possibly TRBD1 on 6 matching bases. The CDR3 is made up of 11 amino acids. The germline gives CDR1 SGHDT, CDR2 YYEEEE. DNA for the CDR3: TGTGCCAGCAGCTTTCTCCGGGACATCTTCTTC. This sequence encodes CASSFLRDIFF.

The genes are TRBV28 and TRBJ2-1, with 7 bases fitting TRBD2. Looked up from germline, CDR1 is MDHEN and CDR2 is SYDVKM. J lost 2 bases, V lost 3 bases, and 7 bases had no gene match. This CDR3 has 16 residues. CDR3 nucleotide sequence: TGTGCCAGCAGTTTTCGTGGGACTATAACCTACAATGAGCAGTTCTTC. Its protein product is CASSFRGTITYNEQFF. Combining the CDR3 with reference TRBV28 and TRBJ2-1 gives the whole variable domain DVKVTQSSRYLVKRTGEKVFLECVQDMDHENMFWYRQDPGLGLRLIYFSYDVKMKEKGDIPEGYSVSREKKERFSLILESASTNQTSMYLCASSFRGTITYNEQFFGPGTRLTVL.

The rearrangement joins TRBV7-2 to TRBJ2-7, with 9 bases lining up with TRBD1. V trimming: 0 bases; J trimming: 1 base; junction bases outside the gene matches: 4. The germline V gene has CDR1 SGHTA and CDR2 FQGNSA. CDR3 length: 16 residues. CDR3 coding DNA: TGTGCCAGCAGCTTAGCCCCGGGACAGGGTTCCTACGAGCAGTACTTC. Encoded protein: CASSLAPGQGSYEQYF.

This clone has more than one count but fewer than ten. The CDR3 DNA reads as TGTGCCACCCAAGGCGGGTTAAACACCGGGGAGCTGTTTTTT. Translating it yields CATQGGLNTGELFF. The chain employs TRBV10-3 and TRBJ2-2, with TRBD2 as a possible D gene (5 bases). CDR1 and CDR2 from the germline V gene are ENHRY and SYGVKD. The CDR3 has 14 amino acids. Trimming removed 10 bases at V and 2 bases at J, with 14 bases between.

The chain links TRBV4-3 to TRBJ1-1; D is unclear. Per the germline V gene, CDR1 is LGHNA and CDR2 is YSLEER. The V gene lost 1 base and the J gene lost 4 bases, with 16 bases spanning the gap. The CDR3 has 16 residues. The CDR3 loop reads CASSQAPVLRLTEAFF. The CDR3 bases are TGCGCCAGCAGCCAAGCCCCGGTTTTGAGGCTCACTGAAGCTTTCTTT.

The chain employs TRBV4-3 and TRBJ1-5; D is perhaps TRBD1 (6 bases). V was clipped by 0 bases and J by 7 bases, with 16 bases between them. The CDR3 is 16 amino acids. Germline lookup yields CDR1 LGHNA and CDR2 YSLEER. In DNA form, the CDR3 reads TGCGCCAGCAGCCAAGAATGGGGGCAAGGCGGCCAGCCCCAGCATTTT. The encoded protein is CASSQEWGQGGQPQHF.

The V gene is TRBV7-9, the J gene TRBJ2-7, with 8 bases aligning to TRBD2. The V and J ends lost 7 bases and 5 bases, in that order; junction bases with no gene match: 13. In germline, CDR1 is SEHNR, CDR2 FQNEAQ (reference sequence). The CDR3 totals 15 residues. CDR3 residues: CASNPGAGVYDEQYF. The DNA for the CDR3 is TGTGCCAGCAACCCGGGAGCGGGGGTATACGACGAGCAGTACTTC.

This chain uses TRBV4-1 with TRBJ2-1; the D gene is possibly TRBD2 (6 bases). This CDR3 spans 14 amino acids. Germline loops: CDR1 MGHRA, CDR2 YSYEKL. V was pared by 2 bases and J by 6 bases, with 11 bases between. CDR3 bases: TGCGCCAGCAGCCAATTCCCGGGACTCAATGAGCAGTTCTTC. Amino acid sequence: CASSQFPGLNEQFF.

The CDR3 sequence: CASSVAADTQYF. The CDR3 DNA follows: TGTGCCAGCAGCGTAGCAGCAGATACGCAGTATTTT. The chain uses TRBV9 and TRBJ2-3; no clear D gene. The CDR3 is 12 residues long. Germline CDR1 reads SGDLS; CDR2 reads YYNGEE. Trimming left V 0 bases short and J 4 bases short, with 3 bases between.

The V gene is TRBV7-9, the J gene TRBJ1-3, with a weak D call TRBD1 (5 bases). Germline V gene sequence: CDR1 SEHNR, CDR2 FQNEAQ (reference sequence). This CDR3 is built from 14 residues. Between the trimmed V and J ends, which lost 5 bases and 4 bases, there was a span of 12 bases. CDR3 sequence: CASSPPGFGNTIYF. CDR3 nucleotides: TGTGCCAGCAGCCCGCCAGGGTTCGGAAACACCATATATTTT. The full variable domain, with the rest looked up from reference TRBV7-9 and TRBJ1-3, is DTGVSQNPRHKITKRGQNVTFRCDPISEHNRLYWYRQTLGQGPEFLTYFQNEAQLEKSRLLSDRFSAERPKGSFSTLEIQRTEQGDSAMYLCASSPPGFGNTIYFGEGSWLTVV.

The CDR3 DNA sequence: TGTGCCAGCAGCTTAACCACAGGGGGCGCTGAGCAGTTCTTC. Translating it yields CASSLTTGGAEQFF. This chain joins TRBV7-8 and TRBJ2-1; 9 positions match TRBD1. CDR1 is SGHVS and CDR2 is FQNEAQ in the germline V gene. V shed 2 bases, J shed 9 bases, and the junction held 5 bases outside the gene matches. The CDR3 sequence is 14 residues long.

The chain employs TRBV27 and TRBJ2-2; D is perhaps TRBD2 (5 bases). This CDR3 contains 11 residues. Germline CDR1 and CDR2: MNHEY and SMNVEV (reference sequence). V lost 5 bases to trimming and J lost 7 bases, with 5 bases between them. The CDR3 spells CASSRGGELFF. The CDR3 DNA reads as TGTGCCAGCAGTCGGGGCGGGGAGCTGTTTTTT.